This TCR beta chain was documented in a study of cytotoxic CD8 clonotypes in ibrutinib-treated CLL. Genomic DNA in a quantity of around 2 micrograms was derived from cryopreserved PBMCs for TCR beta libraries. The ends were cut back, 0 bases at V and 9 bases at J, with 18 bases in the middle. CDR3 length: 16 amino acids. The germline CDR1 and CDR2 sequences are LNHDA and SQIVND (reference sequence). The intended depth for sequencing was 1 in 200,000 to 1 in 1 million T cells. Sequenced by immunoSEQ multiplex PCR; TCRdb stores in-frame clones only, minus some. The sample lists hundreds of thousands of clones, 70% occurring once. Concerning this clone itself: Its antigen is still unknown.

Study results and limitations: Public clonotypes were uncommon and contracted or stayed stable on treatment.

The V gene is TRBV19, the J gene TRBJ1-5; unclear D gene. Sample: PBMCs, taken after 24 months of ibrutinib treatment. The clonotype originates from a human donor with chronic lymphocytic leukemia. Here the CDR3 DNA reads TGTGCCAGTAGTATAGAGAGCTCGGCCGTCTTTTGGCCCCAGCATTTT. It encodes CASSIESSAVFWPQHF.